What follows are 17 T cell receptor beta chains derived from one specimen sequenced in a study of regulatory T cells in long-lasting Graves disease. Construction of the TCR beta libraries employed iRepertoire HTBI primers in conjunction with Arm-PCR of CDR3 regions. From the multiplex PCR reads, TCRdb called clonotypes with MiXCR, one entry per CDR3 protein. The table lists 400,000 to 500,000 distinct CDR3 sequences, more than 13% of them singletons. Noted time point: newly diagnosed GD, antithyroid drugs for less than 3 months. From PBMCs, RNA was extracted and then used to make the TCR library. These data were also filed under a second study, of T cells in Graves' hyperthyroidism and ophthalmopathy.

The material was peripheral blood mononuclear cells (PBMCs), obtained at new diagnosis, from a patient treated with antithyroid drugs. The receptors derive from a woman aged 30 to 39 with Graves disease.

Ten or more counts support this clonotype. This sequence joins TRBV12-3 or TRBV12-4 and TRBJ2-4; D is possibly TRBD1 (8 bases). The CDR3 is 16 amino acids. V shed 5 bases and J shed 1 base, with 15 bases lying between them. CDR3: CASSPSQGGAKNIQYF. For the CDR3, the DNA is TGTGCCAGCAGTCCTTCACAGGGGGGGGCCAAAAACATTCAGTACTTC.

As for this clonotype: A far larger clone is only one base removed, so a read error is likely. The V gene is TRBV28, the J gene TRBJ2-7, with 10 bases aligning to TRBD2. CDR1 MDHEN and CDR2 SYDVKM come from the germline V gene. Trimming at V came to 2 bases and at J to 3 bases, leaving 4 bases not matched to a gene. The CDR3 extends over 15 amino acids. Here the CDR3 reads CASSLEASGSYEQYF. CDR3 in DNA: TGTGCCAGCAGTTTAGAGGCTAGCGGGAGCTACGAGCAGTACTTC.

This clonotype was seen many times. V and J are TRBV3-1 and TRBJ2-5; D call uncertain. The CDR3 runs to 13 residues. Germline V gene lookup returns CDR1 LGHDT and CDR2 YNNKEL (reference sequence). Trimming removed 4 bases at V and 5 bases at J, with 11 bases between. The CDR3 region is CASSLGAVETQYF. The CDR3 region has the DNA TGTGCCAGCAGCCTAGGTGCCGTGGAGACCCAGTACTTC.

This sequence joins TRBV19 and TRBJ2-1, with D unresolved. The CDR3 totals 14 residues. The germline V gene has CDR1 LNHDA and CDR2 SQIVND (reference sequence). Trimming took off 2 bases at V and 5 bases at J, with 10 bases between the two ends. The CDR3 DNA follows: TGTGCCAGTAGTATATCGGGTACCCACAATGAGCAGTTCTTC. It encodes CASSISGTHNEQFF.

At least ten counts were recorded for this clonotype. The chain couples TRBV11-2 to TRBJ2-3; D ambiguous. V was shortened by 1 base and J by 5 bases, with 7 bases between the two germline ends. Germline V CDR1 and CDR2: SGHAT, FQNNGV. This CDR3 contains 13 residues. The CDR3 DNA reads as TGTGCCAGCAGCTTAGCCAGTAAAGATACGCAGTATTTT. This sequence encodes CASSLASKDTQYF.

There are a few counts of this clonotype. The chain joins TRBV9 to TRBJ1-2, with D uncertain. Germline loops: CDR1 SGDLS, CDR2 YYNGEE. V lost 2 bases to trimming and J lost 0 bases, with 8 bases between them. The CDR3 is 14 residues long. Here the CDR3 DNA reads TGTGCCAGCAGCGTCTCGACTGCTAACTATGGCTACACCTTC. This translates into CASSVSTANYGYTF.

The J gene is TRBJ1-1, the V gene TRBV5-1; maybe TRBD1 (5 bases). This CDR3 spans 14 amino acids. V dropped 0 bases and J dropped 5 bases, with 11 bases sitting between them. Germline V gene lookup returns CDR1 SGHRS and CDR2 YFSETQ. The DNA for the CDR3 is TGCGCCAGCAGCTTGGCCCAGGGTTGGACTGAAGCTTTCTTT. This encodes CASSLAQGWTEAFF.

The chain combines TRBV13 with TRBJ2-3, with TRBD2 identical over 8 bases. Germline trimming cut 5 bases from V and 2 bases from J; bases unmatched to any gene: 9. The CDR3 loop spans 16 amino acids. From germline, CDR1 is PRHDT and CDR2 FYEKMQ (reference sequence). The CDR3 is CASSPGAGVITDTQYF. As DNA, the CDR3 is TGTGCCAGCAGCCCAGGAGCGGGAGTAATCACAGATACGCAGTATTTT.

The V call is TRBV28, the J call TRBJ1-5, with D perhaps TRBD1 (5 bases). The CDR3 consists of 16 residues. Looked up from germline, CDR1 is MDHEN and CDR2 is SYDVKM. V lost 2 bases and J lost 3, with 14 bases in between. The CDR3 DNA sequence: TGTGCCAGCAGTTTACAGACGGGGGGGAACAATCAGCCCCAGCATTTT. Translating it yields CASSLQTGGNNQPQHF. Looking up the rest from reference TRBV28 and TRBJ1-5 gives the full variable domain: DVKVTQSSRYLVKRTGEKVFLECVQDMDHENMFWYRQDPGLGLRLIYFSYDVKMKEKGDIPEGYSVSREKKERFSLILESASTNQTSMYLCASSLQTGGNNQPQHFGDGTRLSIL.

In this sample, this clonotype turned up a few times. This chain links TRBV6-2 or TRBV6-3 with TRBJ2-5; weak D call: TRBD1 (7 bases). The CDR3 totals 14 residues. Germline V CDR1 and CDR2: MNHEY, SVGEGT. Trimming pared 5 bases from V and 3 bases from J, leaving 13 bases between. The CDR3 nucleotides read TGTGCCAGCAGTCCCCAGGGGGGCGAAGAGACCCAGTACTTC. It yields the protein CASSPQGGEETQYF.

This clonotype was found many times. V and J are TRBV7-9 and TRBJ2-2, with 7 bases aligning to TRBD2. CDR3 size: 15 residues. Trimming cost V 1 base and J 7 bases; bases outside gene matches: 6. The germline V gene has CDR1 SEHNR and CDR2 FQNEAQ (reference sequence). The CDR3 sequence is CASSLVGTTNGELFF. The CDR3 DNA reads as TGTGCCAGCAGCTTAGTCGGGACTACAAACGGGGAGCTGTTTTTT.

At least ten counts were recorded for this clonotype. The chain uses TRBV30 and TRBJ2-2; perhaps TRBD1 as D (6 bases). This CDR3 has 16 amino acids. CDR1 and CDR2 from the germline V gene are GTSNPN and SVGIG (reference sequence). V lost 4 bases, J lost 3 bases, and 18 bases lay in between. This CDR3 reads CAWNQGQLSHTGELFF. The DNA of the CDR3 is TGTGCCTGGAACCAGGGACAATTGTCCCACACCGGGGAGCTGTTTTTT.

CDR3 loop: CASTNPGTAAWGYTF. The CDR3 DNA sequence: TGCGCCAGCACAAACCCCGGTACAGCGGCCTGGGGCTACACCTTC. The chain recombines TRBV5-1 with TRBJ1-2; D not certain. Trimming cost V 6 bases and J 8 bases, with 23 bases left between them. This CDR3 comprises 15 residues. Looked up from germline, CDR1 is SGHRS and CDR2 is YFSETQ.

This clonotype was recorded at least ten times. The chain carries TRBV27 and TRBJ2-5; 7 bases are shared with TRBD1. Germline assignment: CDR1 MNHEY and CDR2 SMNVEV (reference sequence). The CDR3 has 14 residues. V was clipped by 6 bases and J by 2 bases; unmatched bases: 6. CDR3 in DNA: TGTGCCAGCAGACGACAGGGCCCACAAGAGACCCAGTACTTC. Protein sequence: CASRRQGPQETQYF.

DNA for the CDR3: TGCGCCAGCAGCCACCGACTAGCGGGTAGCTCCTACAATGAGCAGTTCTTC. Protein sequence: CASSHRLAGSSYNEQFF. The J gene is TRBJ2-1, the V gene TRBV4-1; the match to TRBD2 covers 10 bases. CDR1 MGHRA and CDR2 YSYEKL come from the germline V gene. With V trimmed by 3 bases and J by 0 bases, 5 bases remained unmatched. CDR3 length equals 17 residues.

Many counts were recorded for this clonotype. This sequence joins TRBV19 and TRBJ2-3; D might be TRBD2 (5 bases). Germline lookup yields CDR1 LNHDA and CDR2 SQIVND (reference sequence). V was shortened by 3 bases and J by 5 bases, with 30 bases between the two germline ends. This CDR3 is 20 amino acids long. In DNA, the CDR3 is TGTGCCAGTAGTATCTGGGTGAGCGGTTCAGTCGGAATTTTGGAAGATACGCAGTATTTT. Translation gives CASSIWVSGSVGILEDTQYF.

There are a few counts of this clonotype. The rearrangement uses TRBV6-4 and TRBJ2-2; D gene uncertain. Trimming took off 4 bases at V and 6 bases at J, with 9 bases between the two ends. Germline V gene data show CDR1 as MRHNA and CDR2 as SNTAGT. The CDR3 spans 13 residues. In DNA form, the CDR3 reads TGTGCCAGCAGTGCTAGGGAATCCGGGGAGCTGTTTTTT. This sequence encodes CASSARESGELFF.